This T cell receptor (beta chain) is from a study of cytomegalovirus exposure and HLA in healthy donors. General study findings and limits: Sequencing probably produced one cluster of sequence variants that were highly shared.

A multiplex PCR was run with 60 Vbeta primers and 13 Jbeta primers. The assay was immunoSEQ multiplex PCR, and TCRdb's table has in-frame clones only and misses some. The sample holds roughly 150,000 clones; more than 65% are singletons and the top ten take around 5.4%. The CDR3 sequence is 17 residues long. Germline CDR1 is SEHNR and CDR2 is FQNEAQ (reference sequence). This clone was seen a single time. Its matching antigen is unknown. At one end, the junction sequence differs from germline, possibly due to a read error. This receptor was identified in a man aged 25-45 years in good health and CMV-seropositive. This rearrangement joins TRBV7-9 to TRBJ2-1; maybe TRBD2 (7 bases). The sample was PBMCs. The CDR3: CSSSLAWGGRDDNEQFF. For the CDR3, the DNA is TGTTCCAGCAGCTTAGCATGGGGGGGCAGGGACGACAATGAGCAGTTCTTC.